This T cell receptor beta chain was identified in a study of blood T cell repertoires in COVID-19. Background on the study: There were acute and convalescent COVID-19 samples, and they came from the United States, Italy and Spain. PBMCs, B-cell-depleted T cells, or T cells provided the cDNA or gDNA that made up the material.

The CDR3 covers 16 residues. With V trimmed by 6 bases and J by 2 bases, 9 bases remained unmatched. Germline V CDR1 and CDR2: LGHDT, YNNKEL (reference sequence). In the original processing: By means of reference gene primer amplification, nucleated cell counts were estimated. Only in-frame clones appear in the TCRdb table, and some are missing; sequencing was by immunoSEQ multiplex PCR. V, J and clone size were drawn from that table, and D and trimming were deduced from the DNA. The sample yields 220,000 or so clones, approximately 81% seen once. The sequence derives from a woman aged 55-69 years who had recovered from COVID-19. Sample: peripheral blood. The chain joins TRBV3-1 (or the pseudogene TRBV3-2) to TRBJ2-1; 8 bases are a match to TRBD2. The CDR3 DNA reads TGTGCCAGCAGAAAATCGGGGGGGCCAACCTACAATGAGCAGTTCTTC. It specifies CASRKSGGPTYNEQFF.